This T cell receptor (beta chain) derives from a study of identifying expanded T cells in peripheral blood (dated 2019 in TCRdb). Broadly, across the study: Separate aliquots of the same genomic DNA pool were sequenced to produce technical replicates, and four replicates were compared in pairs. Findings and caveats that apply to the study as a whole: Across all healthy donors, variance in clone template counts between roughly 2-week samples was found to increase significantly with total template count. The beta-binomial model significantly reduced the number of clones called differentially abundant and the false-positive rate across all healthy-donor time intervals. It was expected by the authors that biological variance in healthy repertoires might increase further over much longer intervals, such as months to years. Between technical replicates the binomial model flagged roughly 1.1 differentially abundant clones, whereas over about 2 weeks the binomial model flagged about 15 and over approximately 4 weeks about 19.

Turning to this clone: Which antigen it targets is not known. One base away there is no much larger clone; base qualities are not given.

CDR1 and CDR2, looked up from the germline V gene (reference sequence), are GTSNPN and SVGIG. V is reduced by 2 bases and J by 2 bases, leaving a spacing of 7 bases between them. The CDR3 numbers 14 residues from cysteine through phenylalanine. This entry keeps only the CDR3 DNA: 42 bases, framed from base 1. During the collection period, no infections or other immune events were recorded for the healthy donors. Blood repertoires from healthy donors were used as a training cohort for calibrating time-dependent variance in a beta-binomial model of differential abundance of T-cell clones. The training cohort was composed of roughly ten healthy donors, 3 female and 7 male. The donors were between roughly 25 and 70 years old, with an average age of approximately 47 years. Obtained from a commercial supplier, whole blood was collected from each healthy donor at three time points set two to three weeks apart. Genomic DNA was extracted from unsorted whole blood for immunosequencing.

TCRbeta CDR3 regions were profiled by bias-controlled multiplex PCR amplification of genomic DNA with the immunoSEQ Assay. In the source study's methods: To quantify the absolute abundance of each unique TCRbeta CDR3 region, the sequences were collapsed and filtered. Differential abundance was assessed using a binomial (Fisher-equivalent) model and a beta-binomial model in which time-dependent variance fitted from healthy donors was added. Clones with fewer than 5 combined templates were excluded, and clones with Benjamini-Hochberg FDR below 0.01 were called differentially abundant. Beta-binomial variance was modeled as a function of total template count across the two samples using the form v = (b*log(k)+a)^2. TCRdb obtained this table from immuneACCESS and retained in-frame rearrangements with V and J assigned. These tables miss some clones; where compared with another copy, unresolved V genes account for less than half of the shortfall, and the remainder is unexplained. That table is the source of V, J and clone size, and D and trimming were worked out from the DNA. In this sample the table shows some 95,000 clones, around 86% of which occur a single time. 5.6% of the sample belongs to the ten largest clones.

This TCR was recovered from a person between 18 and 75 years old in good health. Recombination joined TRBV30 with TRBJ2-6; the D gene cannot be resolved reliably. The material sequenced was blood. The encoded CDR3 is CAWSRIAGANVLTF. The DNA sequence is given as TGTGCCTGGAGTAGGATCGCTGGGGCCAACGTCCTGACTTTC.